The following is a TCR beta chain sequence with its context. What it recognizes is unknown. CD4+ T cells that had been cultured provided DNA sequenced with the Oncomine TCR Beta short-read assay. TCRdb passed the PCR reads through MiXCR, listing each CDR3 protein once. Of roughly 20,000 distinct CDR3 sequences in the sample, roughly 40% were seen once. This entry is derived from a study of vaccination and CD4 T cells after COVID-19. Study as a whole: Four females and six males made up the convalescents, two of whom were Hispanic. Samples were collected from a few convalescent patients on day 14 and on days 161 to 241 after vaccination. Findings of the study overall: A relatively small number of convalescent patients were studied, and no early post-infection timepoints were included.

Time point meaning: late sampling 161 to 241 days after vaccination in a few convalescent patients. This sample's treatment: roughly 11-day PBMC culture with coronavirus spike peptide pools or control peptides (ViraFEST assay). PCR positivity was dated March to December 2020, before US Alpha, Beta and Delta variants. The CDR3 runs to 16 residues. The V gene's germline CDR1 is SGHAT and CDR2 FQDESV (reference sequence). Trimming stripped 1 base from V and 2 bases from J, with 14 bases between. The V gene is TRBV11-1, the J gene TRBJ2-5; the D gene could be TRBD1 or TRBD2 (6 bases each). The sequences come from CD4+ T cells from blood, cultured in vitro, collected about 7 months after SARS-CoV-2 vaccination. The TCR sequence derives from a human donor who had recovered from COVID-19. As DNA, the CDR3 is TGTGCCAGCAGCTTAGAAGGGGGGACAACTCAAGAGACCCAGTACTTC. Translation gives CASSLEGGTTQETQYF.